The 19 T cell receptor beta chains below all came from one sample that was sequenced in a study of T cells after yellow fever vaccination. TCRdb analysed the 5' RACE reads with MiXCR anew, one entry per CDR3 protein. The profile shows some 340,000 distinct CDR3 sequences, about 10% of them singletons. The specimen comprised CD4+ T cells sorted from PBMCs, sampled 45 days after the yellow fever booster vaccination. Receptors originate from a man younger than 30 who received the YFV17D yellow fever vaccine.

This clonotype was seen ten or more times. The J gene is TRBJ2-2, the V gene TRBV10-3, with TRBD2 as a possible D gene (5 bases). V was shortened by 6 bases and J by 0 bases, with 14 bases between the two germline ends. Germline V CDR1 and CDR2: ENHRY, SYGVKD. There are 16 residues in the CDR3. DNA for the CDR3: TGTGCCATCAGCCCTGATCCAGCGGCGAACACCGGGGAGCTGTTTTTT. Translated: CAISPDPAANTGELFF.

The chain is built from TRBV27 and TRBJ1-1, with a tentative D call TRBD1 (5 bases). The germline gives CDR1 MNHEY, CDR2 SMNVEV (reference sequence). CDR3 length equals 14 residues. The V and J ends lost 4 bases and 1 base respectively, with 10 bases between them. This CDR3 reads CASSSGRQNTEAFF. Here the CDR3 DNA reads TGTGCCAGCAGTTCGGGACGGCAGAACACTGAAGCTTTCTTT.

This sequence joins TRBV20-1 and TRBJ1-2; weak D call: TRBD1 (6 bases). The CDR3 extends over 14 amino acids. The V gene lost 1 base and the J gene lost 0 bases, with 9 bases spanning the gap. Germline V gene data show CDR1 as DFQATT and CDR2 as SNEGSKA (reference sequence). CDR3 sequence reads: CSARAGAPNYGYTF. The CDR3 DNA reads TGCAGTGCTAGAGCAGGGGCCCCTAACTATGGCTACACCTTC.

V and J are TRBV3-1 and TRBJ2-1; D not resolved. The CDR3 is made up of 13 amino acids. Trimming took off 1 base at V and 10 bases at J, with 11 bases between the two ends. Germline V gene lookup returns CDR1 LGHDT and CDR2 YNNKEL (reference sequence). The CDR3 DNA follows: TGTGCCAGCAGCCAAGTTGGCAGGCGAGAGCAGTTCTTC. It encodes CASSQVGRREQFF.

This clonotype has just a few counts. The rearrangement links TRBV11-2 to TRBJ2-1; possible D gene TRBD1, 5 bases. V was trimmed by 4 bases and J by 12 bases, leaving 25 bases between them. This CDR3 is 16 amino acids long. Germline V gene data show CDR1 as SGHAT and CDR2 as FQNNGV. The CDR3 reads CASSSTTASFVLRQFF. CDR3 DNA: TGTGCCAGCAGCTCAACGACAGCTAGTTTTGTTTTGCGGCAGTTCTTC.

The chain couples TRBV6-9 to TRBJ2-7; no definite D call. V was cut by 7 bases and J by 4 bases, with 23 bases left in between. This CDR3 has 16 residues. Germline V gives CDR1 MNHGY, CDR2 SVAAGI. CDR3 protein: CASMSLRQERMYEQYV. As DNA, the CDR3 is TGTGCCAGCATGTCCCTCAGGCAAGAGAGGATGTACGAGCAGTACGTC.

This clonotype came up a few times. The chain is built from TRBV5-8 and TRBJ2-6, with D uncertain. V lost 0 bases and J 1 base, leaving 8 bases between the germline ends. This CDR3 region has 16 residues. From germline, CDR1 is SGHTS and CDR2 YDEGEE. This CDR3 is CASSLGEPSGANVLTF. The CDR3 DNA reads as TGTGCCAGCAGCTTGGGAGAGCCGTCTGGGGCCAACGTCCTGACTTTC.

CDR3 region: CASSFLGGTLNQPQHF. CDR3 nucleotide sequence: TGTGCCAGCAGCTTTTTGGGGGGGACACTTAATCAGCCCCAGCATTTT. The chain links TRBV7-2 to TRBJ1-5; possible D gene TRBD1, 6 bases. V lost 3 bases to trimming and J lost 4 bases, with 16 bases between them. The CDR3 consists of 16 residues. CDR1 is SGHTA and CDR2 is FQGNSA in the germline V gene.

This clonotype has a count of ten or more. The chain couples TRBV7-9 to TRBJ2-5; no definite D call. Trimming took off 0 bases at V and 3 bases at J, with 2 bases between the two ends. Germline V CDR1 and CDR2: SEHNR, FQNEAQ (reference sequence). This CDR3 has 12 amino acids. CDR3 residues: CASSLAKETQYF. CDR3 sequence (DNA): TGTGCCAGCAGCTTAGCAAAAGAGACCCAGTACTTC.

The V gene is TRBV5-1, the J gene TRBJ2-5, with D perhaps matching TRBD1 (5 bases). Germline-derived CDR1 and CDR2 are SGHRS and YFSETQ. V lost 0 bases to trimming and J lost 4 bases, with 10 bases between them. The CDR3 is 14 amino acids. The CDR3 reads CASSLAPGSETQYF. For the CDR3, the DNA is TGCGCCAGCAGCTTGGCCCCAGGGTCAGAGACCCAGTACTTC.

J is TRBJ2-7 and V is TRBV7-9, with TRBD1 matching 8 bases. V gave up 1 base and J gave up 1 base; unmatched junction bases: 3. From germline, CDR1 is SEHNR and CDR2 FQNEAQ (reference sequence). The length of the CDR3 is 15 residues. CDR3 nucleotide sequence: TGTGCCAGCAGCTTAGAGGGACAGGCTTCCTACGAGCAGTACTTC. It is translated as CASSLEGQASYEQYF. Supplemented by reference TRBV7-9 and TRBJ2-7, the full variable domain reads DTGVSQNPRHKITKRGQNVTFRCDPISEHNRLYWYRQTLGQGPEFLTYFQNEAQLEKSRLLSDRFSAERPKGSFSTLEIQRTEQGDSAMYLCASSLEGQASYEQYFGPGTRLTVT.

The genes are TRBV6-2 or TRBV6-3 and TRBJ1-2, with TRBD1 matching 9 bases. Germline CDR1 is MNHEY and CDR2 is SVGEGT. The CDR3 consists of 13 residues. With 5 bases clipped from V and 7 bases from J, the junction kept 5 bases outside the gene matches. The chain's CDR3 is CASSADRGAGYTF. The CDR3 nucleotides read TGTGCCAGCAGTGCGGACAGGGGCGCTGGCTACACCTTC.

Concerning this clonotype itself: At one boundary the junction diverges from the germline segment, which might be a read error. The chain employs TRBV5-1 and TRBJ2-1, with TRBD2 as a possible D gene (5 bases). Germline V CDR1 and CDR2: SGHRS, YFSETQ. This CDR3 is 15 amino acids long. CDR3 in DNA: TGCGCCAGCAGCTTGATGGGGAGCTCCTACAATGCGCAGTTCTTC. Translating gives CASSLMGSSYNAQFF.

Only a few counts were recorded for this clonotype. The chain combines TRBV5-1 with TRBJ2-5, with D possibly being TRBD1 (7 bases). V shed 4 bases and J shed 5 bases, with 15 bases lying between them. This CDR3 is 14 amino acids long. Germline CDR1 is SGHRS and CDR2 is YFSETQ. This CDR3 is CASSTEGARETQYF. The CDR3 DNA is TGCGCCAGCAGCACGGAGGGGGCGCGGGAGACCCAGTACTTC.

This clonotype has a count of ten or more. The CDR3 region has the DNA TGTGCCAGCAGCCTCACGGGGGACAAGGGGTACTATGGCTACACCTTC. Protein product: CASSLTGDKGYYGYTF. This chain connects TRBV4-2 to TRBJ1-2, with D perhaps TRBD1 (6 bases). The CDR3 loop spans 16 amino acids. V lost 4 bases and J lost 3, with 18 bases in between. The germline V gene encodes CDR1 LGHNA and CDR2 YNFKEQ.

This clonotype occurred a few times. The rearrangement joins TRBV6-2 or TRBV6-3 to TRBJ2-5; the D is unclear. The CDR3 runs 12 residues. The germline V and J ends were trimmed by 6 bases and 1 base, with 6 bases remaining between them. Germline values: CDR1 MNHEY, CDR2 SVGEGT. The CDR3 coding sequence is TGTGCCAGCAGACCAGCCCAAGAGACCCAGTACTTC. Translation: CASRPAQETQYF.

This clonotype was found a few times. This chain connects TRBV5-1 to TRBJ1-1; D possibly corresponds to TRBD1 (6 bases). Trimming stripped 2 bases from V and 1 base from J, with 9 bases between. Per germline, CDR1 SGHRS and CDR2 YFSETQ. The length of the CDR3 is 14 residues. The CDR3 DNA is TGCGCCAGCAGCTTTGACAGGAGGAACACTGAAGCTTTCTTT. This gives the protein CASSFDRRNTEAFF.

This clonotype has only a few counts. V and J are TRBV5-1 and TRBJ1-2; TRBD1 agrees at 7 bases. Germline trimming cut 0 bases from V and 5 bases from J; bases unmatched to any gene: 16. CDR1 and CDR2 (germline): SGHRS, YFSETQ. The CDR3 spans 18 residues. In DNA, the CDR3 is TGCGCCAGCAGCTTGGAGCTGGGACAGCGAGTTTCTGATTATGGCTACACCTTC. This translates into CASSLELGQRVSDYGYTF.

This clonotype was detected a few times. The rearrangement links TRBV20-1 to TRBJ1-1; possible D gene TRBD1, 5 bases. Between the trimmed V and J ends, which lost 2 bases and 10 bases, there was a span of 14 bases. Germline loops: CDR1 DFQATT, CDR2 SNEGSKA (reference sequence). The CDR3 sequence is 12 residues long. CDR3 DNA: TGCAGTGCTAGATGGCCGGGGACCGGAGCTTTCTTT. Translating it yields CSARWPGTGAFF.